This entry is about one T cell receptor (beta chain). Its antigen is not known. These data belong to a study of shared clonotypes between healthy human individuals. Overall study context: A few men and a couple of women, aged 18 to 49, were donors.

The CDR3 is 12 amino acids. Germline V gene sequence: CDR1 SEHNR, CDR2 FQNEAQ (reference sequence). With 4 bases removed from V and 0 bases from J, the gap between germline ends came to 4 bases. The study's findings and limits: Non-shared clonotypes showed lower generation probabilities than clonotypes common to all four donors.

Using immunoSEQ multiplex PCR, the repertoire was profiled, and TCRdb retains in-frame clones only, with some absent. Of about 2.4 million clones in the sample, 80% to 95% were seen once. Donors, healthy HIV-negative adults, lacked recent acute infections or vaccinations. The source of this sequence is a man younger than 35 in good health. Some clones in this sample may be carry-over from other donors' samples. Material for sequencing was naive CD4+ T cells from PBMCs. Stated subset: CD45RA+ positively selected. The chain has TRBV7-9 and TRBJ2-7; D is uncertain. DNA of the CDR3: TGTGCCAGCAGCTCGGCCTCCTACGAGCAGTACTTC. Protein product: CASSSASYEQYF. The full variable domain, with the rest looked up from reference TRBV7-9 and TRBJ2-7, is DTGVSQNPRHKITKRGQNVTFRCDPISEHNRLYWYRQTLGQGPEFLTYFQNEAQLEKSRLLSDRFSAERPKGSFSTLEIQRTEQGDSAMYLCASSSASYEQYFGPGTRLTVT.